The clone carrying this T cell receptor beta chain was found once. Its antigen is unidentified. The data were obtained in a study of cytomegalovirus exposure and HLA in healthy donors. Study-wide context: The same platform used for the approximately 700 first-cohort repertoires was also used for the roughly 130 validation repertoires, as a later analysis reported. Regarding the study as a whole: Diagnosis of cytomegalovirus status made by the classifier reportedly showed high specificity and sensitivity. A list of more than 150 TCR beta chains associated with cytomegalovirus was given. Across donors, most TCRs were seen rarely, yet some public ones were widespread.

Germline V gene lookup returns CDR1 MDHEN and CDR2 SYDVKM. This CDR3 is built from 15 residues. V was trimmed by 10 bases and J by 8 bases, leaving 24 bases between them. The method was immunoSEQ multiplex PCR; TCRdb's version includes in-frame clones alone and lacks a portion of them. The sample consists of roughly 86,000 clones, roughly 95% of them appearing once. J is TRBJ2-1 and V is TRBV28, with a weak D call TRBD2 (6 bases). The sequencing sample was made of PBMCs. The sequence derives from a man in his late teens or twenties in good health and CMV-seropositive. CDR3 coding DNA: TGTGCCACTAGAGGGGAGGATCCTACAATCGATGAGCAGTTCTTC. Protein product: CATRGEDPTIDEQFF.